These 27 T cell receptor beta chains share one sample of origin, sequenced in a study of CXCR3-negative and CXCR3-positive naive CD8 T cells. UMI-labeled 5' RACE TRB cDNA libraries were prepared from the cells. TCRdb re-called the 5' RACE reads; every CDR3 protein appears as one record, without DNA. Its listing shows 100,000 to 150,000 distinct CDR3 sequences. The specimen sequenced was naive CXCR3- CD8+ T cells from blood. Subset in this sample: CD45RO-CCR7+CD27+CD95- naive CD8+ T cells lacking CXCR3 (TNR3-). These receptors were collected from a human donor in good health. Some clones in this sample may be carry-over from other donors' samples.

The V gene is TRBV4-1, the J gene TRBJ2-7; lacking DNA, the TRBD1 call made by TCRdb goes unchecked. The CDR3 loop spans 14 amino acids. The germline V gene has CDR1 MGHRA and CDR2 YSYEKL. CDR3 residues: CASSQDGQTYEQYF.

V gene TRBV12-3 or TRBV12-4 combines with J gene TRBJ2-3; the TRBD2 assignment by TCRdb is unverifiable without DNA. This CDR3 has 17 residues. CDR3 in amino acids: CASTHSVAGGRTDTQYF.

The rearrangement joins TRBV10-2 to TRBJ2-1; with no DNA, the TCRdb D assignment of TRBD2 cannot be verified. CDR3 length: 14 amino acids. The germline gives CDR1 WSHSY, CDR2 SAAADI. CDR3 sequence: CASSEGLASNEQFF.

The chain is built from TRBV12-3 or TRBV12-4 and TRBJ2-2. The CDR3 contains 13 residues. The CDR3 reads CASSFYSTGELFF.

The rearrangement joins TRBV7-9 to TRBJ2-5; there is no DNA to check the TCRdb D call of TRBD1. This CDR3 is 17 amino acids long. Germline assignment: CDR1 SEHNR and CDR2 FQNEAQ (reference sequence). The chain's CDR3 is CASSSNPPGWGEETQYF.

The chain joins TRBV28 to TRBJ1-5. CDR1 is MDHEN, CDR2 SYDVKM, per germline. CDR3 length equals 14 residues. The CDR3: CASLADSSNQPQHF.

The V call is TRBV15, the J call TRBJ2-1; no DNA is available, so the TRBD1 call from TCRdb remains unchecked. The germline CDR1 and CDR2 sequences are LNHNV and YYDKDF (reference sequence). The CDR3 consists of 15 residues. CDR3 protein: CATSREGETYNEQFF.

The V and J genes are TRBV5-1 and TRBJ2-1; the D call of TRBD2 rests on TCRdb alone, since no DNA is present to check it. The CDR3 sequence is 20 residues long. Germline V gives CDR1 SGHRS, CDR2 YFSETQ. The CDR3 sequence: CASSLGLAGNWKSSYNEQFF. The full variable domain, rest sourced from reference TRBV5-1 and TRBJ2-1, is KAGVTQTPRYLIKTRGQQVTLSCSPISGHRSVSWYQQTPGQGLQFLFEYFSETQRNKGNFPGRFSGRQFSNSRSEMNVSTLELGDSALYLCASSLGLAGNWKSSYNEQFFGPGTRLTVL.

J is TRBJ1-2 and V is TRBV20-1; TCRdb selects TRBD1, and the lack of DNA leaves this call unchecked. The germline V gene encodes CDR1 DFQATT and CDR2 SNEGSKA (reference sequence). CDR3 size: 14 residues. The CDR3 region is CSARDDIRAWGYTF.

CDR3 sequence: CASSAGLWATGELFF. The genes are TRBV7-2 and TRBJ2-2; the TRBD1 assignment by TCRdb is unverifiable without DNA. CDR1 is SGHTA, CDR2 FQGNSA, per germline. The CDR3 loop spans 15 amino acids.

This chain links TRBV6-2 or TRBV6-3 with TRBJ1-1. The germline gives CDR1 MNHEY, CDR2 SVGEGT. The CDR3 runs 13 residues. The CDR3 reads CASRYTFNTEAFF.

This chain uses TRBV27 with TRBJ2-7. The CDR3 sequence is 13 residues long. Germline CDR1 and CDR2: MNHEY and SMNVEV (reference sequence). CDR3 residues: CASSLTPSYEQYF.

V and J are TRBV2 and TRBJ2-1. CDR3 length equals 12 residues. The V gene's germline CDR1 is SNHLY and CDR2 FYNNEI. CDR3 region: CASSEFDNEQFF.

The chain recombines TRBV9 with TRBJ2-1. Germline CDR1 and CDR2: SGDLS and YYNGEE. The CDR3 has 16 amino acids. This chain's CDR3 is CASSVGIISSYNEQFF.

CDR3 loop: CSVQRDRGGGNEQFF. This chain uses TRBV29-1 with TRBJ2-1; with no DNA, the TCRdb D assignment of TRBD1 cannot be verified. The CDR3 extends over 15 amino acids. Germline lookup yields CDR1 SQVTM and CDR2 ANQGSEA.

J is TRBJ1-1 and V is TRBV20-1. The germline CDR1 and CDR2 sequences are DFQATT and SNEGSKA (reference sequence). The CDR3 totals 13 residues. CDR3: CSARDRWNTEAFF.

This chain joins TRBV20-1 and TRBJ2-1; TCRdb picks TRBD2, but there is no DNA to check that call. The CDR3 is 14 amino acids. Germline assignment: CDR1 DFQATT and CDR2 SNEGSKA (reference sequence). This chain's CDR3 is CSASISGGSDEQFF.

The J gene is TRBJ2-4, the V gene TRBV7-9; TCRdb's D call of TRBD1 is untestable without DNA. The CDR3 loop spans 21 amino acids. Germline V CDR1 and CDR2: SEHNR, FQNEAQ (reference sequence). This CDR3 reads CASSFQTPGQDFTWGKNIQYF.

The chain couples TRBV28 to TRBJ2-4; as DNA is missing, the TRBD1 call by TCRdb cannot be tested. Germline V gene data show CDR1 as MDHEN and CDR2 as SYDVKM. The CDR3 totals 16 residues. The CDR3 region is CASSDPGTGGLDIQYF.

V and J are TRBV7-9 and TRBJ2-1. This CDR3 is 15 amino acids long. From germline, CDR1 is SEHNR and CDR2 FQNEAQ (reference sequence). CDR3 region: CASNIAGRTYNEQFF.

The chain carries TRBV19 and TRBJ1-5; the TRBD1 assignment by TCRdb is unverifiable without DNA. The germline CDR1 and CDR2 sequences are LNHDA and SQIVND (reference sequence). This CDR3 region has 17 residues. The CDR3 reads CASPKRGRGRGNQPQHF.

This chain joins TRBV7-6 and TRBJ2-7; the D call from TCRdb, TRBD2, cannot be confirmed without DNA. Germline CDR1 SGHVS, CDR2 FNYEAQ. This CDR3 region has 16 residues. The CDR3 reads CASSSSGTREFYEQYF. Together with reference TRBV7-6 and TRBJ2-7, the CDR3 gives the full variable domain: GAGVSQSPRYKVTKRGQDVALRCDPISGHVSLYWYRQALGQGPEFLTYFNYEAQQDKSGLPNDRFSAERPEGSISTLTIQRTEQRDSAMYRCASSSSGTREFYEQYFGPGTRLTVT.

The chain joins TRBV7-8 to TRBJ1-5; as DNA is missing, the TRBD1 call by TCRdb cannot be tested. Germline CDR1 is SGHVS and CDR2 is FQNEAQ. The CDR3 has 15 residues. The CDR3 is CASSLLRGDNQPQHF.

The chain carries TRBV29-1 and TRBJ1-3. The CDR3 runs to 12 residues. Per germline, CDR1 SQVTM and CDR2 ANQGSEA. The CDR3 here is CSGLLGENTIYF.

This chain joins TRBV5-1 and TRBJ2-7. The germline V gene encodes CDR1 SGHRS and CDR2 YFSETQ. The CDR3 covers 14 residues. The CDR3 loop is CASSLSGGTYEQYF.

The CDR3 sequence is CASSGVLRPSGGASKQYF. The chain links TRBV28 to TRBJ2-7; there is no DNA to check the TCRdb D call of TRBD2. CDR1 MDHEN and CDR2 SYDVKM come from the germline V gene. The CDR3 is 18 residues long.

V and J are TRBV5-1 and TRBJ2-7. This CDR3 contains 13 residues. The germline CDR1 and CDR2 sequences are SGHRS and YFSETQ. CDR3 region: CASSLGQANEQYF.